The source of this T cell receptor (beta chain) is a study of blood T cell repertoires in COVID-19. Study context: Material from acute and convalescent COVID-19 was sourced from the United States, Italy and Spain.

Authors' processing steps: Amplification from reference gene primers served as the basis for estimated nucleated cell counts. The method was immunoSEQ multiplex PCR; TCRdb's version includes in-frame clones alone and lacks a portion of them. The V and J calls and clone size are taken from that table; D and trimming were inferred from the DNA. The table shows 200,000 to 250,000 clones, with about 90% occurring only once. The V gene end was trimmed by 6 bases and the J gene end by 1 base; junction bases not matched to a gene: 10. The CDR3 length is 16 residues. Germline V gene data show CDR1 as SGHDT and CDR2 as YYEEEE. In its sample, this clone was seen once. Residents of over 20 US areas, aged roughly 18 to 89 years, made up the participants. Participants in the exposed group had met a COVID-19 case in the 2 weeks before joining the study.

This clonotype was sampled from a man aged 30-40 years who had been exposed to COVID-19. The rearrangement joins TRBV5-6 to TRBJ2-1, with TRBD2 matching over 7 bases. The sample comprised PBMCs or T cells enriched from blood (not recorded which). CDR3 amino acids: CASTSRSGESYNEQFF. CDR3 bases: TGTGCCAGCACCTCTAGGAGCGGGGAATCCTACAATGAGCAGTTCTTC. Combining the CDR3 with reference TRBV5-6 and TRBJ2-1 gives the whole variable domain DAGVTQSPTHLIKTRGQQVTLRCSPKSGHDTVSWYQQALGQGPQFIFQYYEEEERQRGNFPDRFSGHQFPNYSSELNVNALLLGDSALYLCASTSRSGESYNEQFFGPGTRLTVL.